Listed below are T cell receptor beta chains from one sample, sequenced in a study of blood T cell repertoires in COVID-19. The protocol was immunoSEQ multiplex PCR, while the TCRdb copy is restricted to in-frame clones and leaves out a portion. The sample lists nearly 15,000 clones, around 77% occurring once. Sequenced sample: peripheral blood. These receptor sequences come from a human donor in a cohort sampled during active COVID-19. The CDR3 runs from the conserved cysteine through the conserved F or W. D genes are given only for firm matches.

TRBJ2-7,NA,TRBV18,CASSPPGGRQTYEQYF
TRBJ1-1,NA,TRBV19,CASSRSGMNTEAFF
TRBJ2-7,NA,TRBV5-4,CASSLPSQASYEQYF
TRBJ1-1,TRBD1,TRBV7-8,CASSLGDRGESEAFF
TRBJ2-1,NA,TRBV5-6,CASSFDGRAYNEQFF
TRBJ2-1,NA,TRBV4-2,CASSQEEAYPGGEQFF
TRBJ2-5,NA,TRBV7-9,CASSGGQQETQYF
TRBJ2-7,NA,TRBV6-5,CATETSRSYEQYF
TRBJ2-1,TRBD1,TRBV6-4,CASSNGTGEVNEQFF
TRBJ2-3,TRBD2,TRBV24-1,CATSDARAGGPDTQYF
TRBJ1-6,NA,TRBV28,CASSSGVGSYNSPLHF
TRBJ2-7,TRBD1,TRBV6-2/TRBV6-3,CASSYTPYFHDRVKHYEQYF
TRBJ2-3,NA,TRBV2,CASSESRGWSTDTQYF
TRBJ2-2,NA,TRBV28,CATSTGELFF
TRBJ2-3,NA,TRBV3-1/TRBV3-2,CASSQRRTDTQYF
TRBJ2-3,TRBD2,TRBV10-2,CASSEGTSGGDTQYF
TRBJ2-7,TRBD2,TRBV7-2,CASSLLAGGPYEQYF
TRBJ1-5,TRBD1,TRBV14,CASRGGQGMGVRNQPQHF
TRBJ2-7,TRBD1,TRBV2,CASSVQGVDYEQYF
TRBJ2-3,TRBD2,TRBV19,CASSIALLAGEEDTQYF
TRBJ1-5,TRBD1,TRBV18,CASSLDRVKQPQHF
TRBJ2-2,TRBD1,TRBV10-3,CAISEGQGATGELFF
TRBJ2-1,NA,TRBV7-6,CASSLRLANEQFF
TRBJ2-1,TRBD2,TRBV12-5,CASGLVSLAGGYNEQFF
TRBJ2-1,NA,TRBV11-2,CASSPLSDNEQFF
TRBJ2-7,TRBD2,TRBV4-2,CASSQVGTTLEQYF
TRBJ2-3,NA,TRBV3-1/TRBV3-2,CASSRAEGATDTQYF
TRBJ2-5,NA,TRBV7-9,CASSLGVDTQETQYF
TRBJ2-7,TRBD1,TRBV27,CASSFSRGPYEQYF
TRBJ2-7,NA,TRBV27,CASSLSQAEPYEQYF
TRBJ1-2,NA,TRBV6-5,CASSSGLDSGGYTF
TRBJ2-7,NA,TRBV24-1,CATSDLRGGTASYEQYF
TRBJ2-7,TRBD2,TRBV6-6,CASSRREDYEQYF
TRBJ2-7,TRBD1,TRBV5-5,CASRPGQGYEQYF
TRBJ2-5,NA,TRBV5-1,CASSFDSFQETQYF
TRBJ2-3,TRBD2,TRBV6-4,CASSEASGTDTQYF
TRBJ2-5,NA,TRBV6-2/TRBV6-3,CASSYVVGGSHETQYF
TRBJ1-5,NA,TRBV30,CAWNRGNQPQHF
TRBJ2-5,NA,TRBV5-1,CASSSGQFQETQYF
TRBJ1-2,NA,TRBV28,CASEEATSNYGYTF
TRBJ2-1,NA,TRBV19,CASSIGQSSYNEQFF
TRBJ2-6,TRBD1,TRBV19,CASSIRIVGTGTNVLTF
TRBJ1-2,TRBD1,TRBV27,CASRDRVIGYTF
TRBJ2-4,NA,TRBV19,CASSMWQGQKNIQYF
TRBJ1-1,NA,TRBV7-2,CASSSWALNTEAFF
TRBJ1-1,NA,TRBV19,CASALQGGVFF
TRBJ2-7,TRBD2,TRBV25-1,CASSEWKREVGDEQYF
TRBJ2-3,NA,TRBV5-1,CASSHDRTSTDTQYF
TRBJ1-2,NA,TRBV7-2,CASSPLVAYGYTF
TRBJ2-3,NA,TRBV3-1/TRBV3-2,CASSQATGTDTQYF
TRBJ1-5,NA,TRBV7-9,CASTRGLSNQPQHF
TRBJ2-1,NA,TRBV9,CASSSGSYNEQFF
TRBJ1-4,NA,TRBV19,CASRNISGRTNEKLFF
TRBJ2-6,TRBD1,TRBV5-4,CASSTSALTGGKSGANVLTF
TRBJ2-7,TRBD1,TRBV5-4,CASSPDRGGYYEQYF
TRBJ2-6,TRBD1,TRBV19,CASSVSGTGSGANVLTF